The next 20 T cell receptor beta chains were all read from a single sample in a study of CD8+CD57+ T cells in acquired aplastic anemia. It was patients with CD8+CD57+ cell expansion by flow cytometry who were chosen for sequencing. Using genomic DNA as the template, TCR beta VDJ and CDR3 profiling was carried out. TCRdb analysed the reads with MiXCR anew, one entry per CDR3 protein. Of 250,000 to 300,000 distinct CDR3 sequences in the sample, approximately 58% are singletons; the top ten hold under 1.5%. The sequencing input was sorted CD4+, CD8+, or CD8+CD57+ T cells (not recorded which) from PBMCs. The receptors stem from a human donor with aplastic anemia.

This clonotype was found once. The rearrangement links TRBV5-6 to TRBJ1-5, with unresolved D. Germline values: CDR1 SGHDT, CDR2 YYEEEE. With 2 bases removed from V and 7 bases from J, the gap between germline ends came to 19 bases. The CDR3 loop spans 16 amino acids. The CDR3 nucleotides read TGTGCCAGCAGCTTAGGGCAAAGCGTTAATCGGCAGCCCCAGCATTTT. Its protein product is CASSLGQSVNRQPQHF.

The chain carries TRBV20-1 and TRBJ1-4; D call uncertain. The germline V and J ends were trimmed by 0 bases and 6 bases, with 11 bases remaining between them. Germline CDR1 reads DFQATT; CDR2 reads SNEGSKA (reference sequence). The CDR3 extends over 14 amino acids. The CDR3 nucleotides are TGCAGTGCTAGAGATCTCGGCACCGATGAAAAACTGTTTTTT. Translating it yields CSARDLGTDEKLFF.

The gene calls are TRBV20-1 and TRBJ2-2; the D is unclear. V was shortened by 0 bases and J by 6 bases, with 11 bases between the two germline ends. The germline V gene encodes CDR1 DFQATT and CDR2 SNEGSKA (reference sequence). The CDR3 loop spans 14 amino acids. The CDR3, as DNA: TGCAGTGCTAGAGATCAAGGATTATCCGGGGAGCTGTTTTTT. This gives the protein CSARDQGLSGELFF.

V usage is TRBV7-3 and J usage is TRBJ2-2; D gene uncertain. CDR1 SGHTA and CDR2 FQGTGA come from the germline V gene. The ends were cut back, 5 bases at V and 1 base at J, with 11 bases in the middle. The CDR3 has 15 residues. CDR3 residues: CASSQTHKNTGELFF. The CDR3 coding sequence is TGTGCCAGCAGCCAAACCCACAAGAACACCGGGGAGCTGTTTTTT.

This clonotype was picked up a small number of times. The chain links TRBV7-3 to TRBJ2-3; D might be TRBD1 (6 bases). Trimming shortened V by 5 bases and J by 6 bases, and 15 bases separated the two germline ends. Per the germline V gene, CDR1 is SGHTA and CDR2 is FQGTGA. The CDR3 consists of 14 residues. CDR3: CASSVVGGFDTQYF. The CDR3 region has the DNA TGTGCCAGCAGCGTAGTAGGGGGTTTTGATACGCAGTATTTT.

This chain links TRBV6-1 with TRBJ2-7, with 8 positions matching TRBD1. V gave up 9 bases and J gave up 5 bases; unmatched junction bases: 12. Germline V gene data show CDR1 as MNHNS and CDR2 as SASEGT. The CDR3 contains 14 residues. The CDR3 protein is CASGGRTGNNEQYF. The DNA of the CDR3 is TGTGCCAGTGGGGGGAGGACAGGGAACAACGAGCAGTACTTC.

Comments on this clonotype: No DNA is shown, since the ends of the CDR3 on it are uncertain; the CDR3 is the one TCRdb lists. The CDR3 sequence: CASTQTVNYGYTFGSGIETQYF. V usage is TRBV2 and J usage is TRBJ2-5. Both ends counted, the CDR3 spans 22 residues. Germline V gene lookup returns CDR1 SNHLY and CDR2 FYNNEI.

This clonotype was observed at least ten times. The chain uses TRBV27 and TRBJ1-1; 8 bases match TRBD1. J was trimmed by 0 bases and V by 6 bases; bases with no gene match: 6. CDR1 is MNHEY, CDR2 SMNVEV, per germline (reference sequence). CDR3 length: 15 amino acids. The CDR3 loop reads CASRSGGGLNTEAFF. In nucleotides, the CDR3 is TGTGCCAGCAGGTCAGGGGGCGGTTTGAACACTGAAGCTTTCTTT.

This clonotype was observed a single time. Germline is not matched at one junction end, which may reflect a read error. J is TRBJ1-4 and V is TRBV2; 8 bases match TRBD1. CDR3 size: 14 residues. Germline assignment: CDR1 SNHLY and CDR2 FYNNEI. For the CDR3, the DNA is TGTGCCAGCAGCGCGAGGAGGGCAGGGGGCACGACGGTTTTT. This encodes CASSARRAGGTTVF.

V is TRBV6-5 and J is TRBJ2-2; D gene uncertain. Trimming took 3 bases from V and 6 from J, leaving 11 bases between them. The germline V gene has CDR1 MNHEY and CDR2 SVGAGI. This CDR3 is 14 amino acids long. This chain's CDR3 is CASSYSLLAGELFF. CDR3 bases: TGTGCCAGCAGTTATAGTCTCTTGGCCGGGGAGCTGTTTTTT.

V gene TRBV18 combines with J gene TRBJ1-1; unclear D gene. V dropped 2 bases and J dropped 0 bases, with 10 bases sitting between them. The CDR3 loop spans 15 amino acids. Germline loops: CDR1 KGHSH, CDR2 LQKENI. The CDR3, as DNA: TGTGCCAGCTCACCATCTTTGGAATTGAACACTGAAGCTTTCTTT. Its protein product is CASSPSLELNTEAFF.

The V call is TRBV7-3, the J call TRBJ2-1, with 10 positions matching TRBD1. Germline-derived CDR1 and CDR2 are SGHTA and FQGTGA. V gave up 7 bases and J gave up 6 bases; unmatched junction bases: 15. This CDR3 comprises 17 residues. The CDR3 nucleotides read TGTGCCAGCAACCAGGAACCGGGACAGGGGAGAGGCAATGAGCAGTTCTTC. Translated, it gives CASNQEPGQGRGNEQFF.

The sample holds many counts of this clonotype. The V gene is TRBV7-9, the J gene TRBJ2-4, with D perhaps matching TRBD2 (6 bases). V was clipped by 5 bases and J by 0 bases, with 8 bases between them. The V gene's germline CDR1 is SEHNR and CDR2 FQNEAQ (reference sequence). The CDR3 has 14 residues. CDR3 bases: TGTGCCAGCAGCCGGGACTTAGCCAAAAACATTCAGTACTTC. This gives the protein CASSRDLAKNIQYF.

This CDR3 reads CASSLGGAEALNTEAFF. CDR3 in DNA: TGTGCCAGCAGCCTCGGAGGGGCAGAGGCCTTGAACACTGAAGCTTTCTTT. The gene calls are TRBV7-2 and TRBJ1-1; maybe TRBD1 (5 bases). The germline V and J ends were trimmed by 5 bases and 0 bases, with 19 bases remaining between them. CDR1 is SGHTA, CDR2 FQGNSA, per germline. This CDR3 has 17 amino acids.

The chain recombines TRBV7-9 with TRBJ2-3; 11 positions match TRBD2. J lost 8 bases, V lost 5 bases, and 18 bases had no gene match. CDR1 and CDR2 from the germline V gene are SEHNR and FQNEAQ (reference sequence). The CDR3 totals 18 residues. In DNA, the CDR3 is TGTGCCAGCAGCCCCACCCCCGTACTAGCGGGAGAAGTCGGTACGCAGTATTTT. This codes for CASSPTPVLAGEVGTQYF.

V usage is TRBV9 and J usage is TRBJ2-1; D is perhaps TRBD2 (6 bases). Per the germline V gene, CDR1 is SGDLS and CDR2 is YYNGEE. CDR3 length equals 15 residues. V lost 0 bases and J lost 2, with 9 bases in between. This CDR3 reads CASSVGLATYNEQFF. CDR3 DNA: TGTGCCAGCAGCGTAGGGCTAGCGACCTACAATGAGCAGTTCTTC.

This clonotype was seen only once. The rearrangement links TRBV24-1 to TRBJ1-2; D is possibly TRBD1 (5 bases). The V end lost 1 base, the J end lost 6 bases, and 14 bases lay between the germline ends. The V gene's germline CDR1 is KGHDR and CDR2 SFDVKD. The CDR3 contains 15 residues. CDR3 amino acids: CATSDFETVYDGYTF. Written as DNA, the CDR3 is TGTGCCACCAGTGATTTTGAGACAGTATATGATGGCTACACCTTC.

This clonotype is a singleton in its sample. This may arise from a read error, as a much more abundant clone is one base away. The chain uses TRBV5-1 and TRBJ1-3; D call uncertain. The CDR3 runs to 14 residues. CDR1 is SGHRS and CDR2 is YFSETQ in the germline V gene. The CDR3: CASKAVPSGNTLYF. CDR3 DNA sequence: TGCGCCAGCAAGGCGGTACCCTCTGGAAACACCCTATATTTT.

This rearrangement joins TRBV19 to TRBJ2-7; D remains ambiguous. Germline assignment: CDR1 LNHDA and CDR2 SQIVND (reference sequence). With 1 base removed from V and 3 bases from J, the gap between germline ends came to 7 bases. This CDR3 has 13 amino acids. Written as DNA, the CDR3 is TGTGCCAGTAGTATAGTGGCCAGCTACGAGCAGTACTTC. Translated, it gives CASSIVASYEQYF.

This clonotype has a count of ten or more. The rearrangement uses TRBV7-6 and TRBJ1-3; 8 positions match TRBD1. CDR3 length: 14 residues. J lost 5 bases, V lost 1 base, and 1 base had no gene match. Germline V gene data show CDR1 as SGHVS and CDR2 as FNYEAQ. CDR3 in DNA: TGTGCCAGCAGCTTAGGGACAGGGAGAAACACCATATATTTT. Its protein product is CASSLGTGRNTIYF.